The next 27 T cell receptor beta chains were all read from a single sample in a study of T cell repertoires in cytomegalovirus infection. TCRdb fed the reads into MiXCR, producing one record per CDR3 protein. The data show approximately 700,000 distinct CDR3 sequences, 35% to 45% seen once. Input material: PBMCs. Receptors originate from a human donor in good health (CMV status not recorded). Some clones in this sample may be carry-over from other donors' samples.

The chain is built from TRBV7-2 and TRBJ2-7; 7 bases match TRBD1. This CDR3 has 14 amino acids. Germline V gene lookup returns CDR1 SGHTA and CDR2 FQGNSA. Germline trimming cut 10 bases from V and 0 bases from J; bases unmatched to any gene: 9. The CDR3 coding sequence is TGTGCCACCTCAGAGGACAGGTCCTCCTACGAGCAGTACTTC. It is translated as CATSEDRSSYEQYF. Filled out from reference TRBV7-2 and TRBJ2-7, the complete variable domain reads GAGVSQSPSNKVTEKGKDVELRCDPISGHTALYWYRQSLGQGLEFLIYFQGNSAPDKSGLPSDRFSAERTGGSVSTLTIQRTQQEDSAVYLCATSEDRSSYEQYFGPGTRLTVT.

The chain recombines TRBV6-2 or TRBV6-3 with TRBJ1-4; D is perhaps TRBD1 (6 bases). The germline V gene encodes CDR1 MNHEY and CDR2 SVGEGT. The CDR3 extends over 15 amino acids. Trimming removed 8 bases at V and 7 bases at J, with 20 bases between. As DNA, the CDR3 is TGTGCCAGCCGAGTAATACAGGGTAGTTCTGAAAAACTGTTTTTT. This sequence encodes CASRVIQGSSEKLFF.

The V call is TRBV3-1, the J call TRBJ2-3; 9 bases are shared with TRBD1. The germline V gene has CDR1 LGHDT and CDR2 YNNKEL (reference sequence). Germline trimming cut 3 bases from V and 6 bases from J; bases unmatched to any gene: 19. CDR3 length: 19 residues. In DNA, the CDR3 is TGTGCCAGCAGCCATCCCGGGACAGGGCATTTCCCAACGGGGGATACGCAGTATTTT. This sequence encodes CASSHPGTGHFPTGDTQYF.

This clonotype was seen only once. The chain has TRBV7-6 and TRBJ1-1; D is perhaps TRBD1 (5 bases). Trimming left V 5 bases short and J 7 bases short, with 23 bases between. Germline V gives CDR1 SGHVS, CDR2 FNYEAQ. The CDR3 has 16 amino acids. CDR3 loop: CASSIGATSVCDEAFF. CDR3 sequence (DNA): TGTGCCAGCAGCATCGGGGCCACGTCTGTGTGTGATGAAGCTTTCTTT.

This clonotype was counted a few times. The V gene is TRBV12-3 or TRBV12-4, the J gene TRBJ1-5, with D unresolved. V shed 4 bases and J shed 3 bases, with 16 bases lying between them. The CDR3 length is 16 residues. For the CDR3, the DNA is TGTGCCAGCAGTTCGGCCGAAGATATGCTCAATCAGCCCCAGCATTTT. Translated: CASSSAEDMLNQPQHF.

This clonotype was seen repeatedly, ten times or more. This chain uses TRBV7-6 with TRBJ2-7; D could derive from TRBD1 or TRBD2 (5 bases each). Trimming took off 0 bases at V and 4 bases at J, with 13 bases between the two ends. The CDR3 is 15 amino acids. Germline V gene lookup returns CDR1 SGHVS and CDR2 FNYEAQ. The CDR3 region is CASSLAGVLGYEQYF. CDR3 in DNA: TGTGCCAGCAGCTTAGCGGGGGTACTGGGTTACGAGCAGTACTTC.

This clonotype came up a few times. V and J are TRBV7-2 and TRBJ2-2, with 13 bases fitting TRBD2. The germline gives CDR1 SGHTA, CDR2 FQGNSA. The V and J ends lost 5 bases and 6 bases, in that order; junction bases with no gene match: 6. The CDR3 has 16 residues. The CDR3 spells CASSLTSGGASGELFF. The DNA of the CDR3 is TGTGCCAGCAGCCTTACTAGCGGGGGGGCCTCCGGGGAGCTGTTTTTT.

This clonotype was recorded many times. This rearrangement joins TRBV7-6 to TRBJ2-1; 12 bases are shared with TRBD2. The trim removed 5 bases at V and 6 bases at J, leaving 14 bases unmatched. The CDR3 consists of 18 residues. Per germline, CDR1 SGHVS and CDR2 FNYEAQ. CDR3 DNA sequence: TGTGCCAGCAGCCCTGCGACTAGCGGGAGTACGTATGGCAATGAGCAGTTCTTC. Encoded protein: CASSPATSGSTYGNEQFF.

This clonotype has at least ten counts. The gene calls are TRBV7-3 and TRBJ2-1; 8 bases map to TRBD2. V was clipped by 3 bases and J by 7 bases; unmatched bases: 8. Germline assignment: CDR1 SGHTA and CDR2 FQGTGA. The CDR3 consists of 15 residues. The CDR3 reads CASSFTGGAGNEQFF. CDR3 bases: TGTGCCAGCAGCTTTACCGGGGGGGCGGGAAATGAGCAGTTCTTC.

The DNA for the CDR3 is TGCAGTGCTAGAAGGGAGGACGGGGTAGTAGGCTACACCTTC. It encodes CSARREDGVVGYTF. The chain joins TRBV20-1 to TRBJ1-2, with D hard to call. V shed 2 bases and J shed 8 bases, with 18 bases lying between them. CDR1 and CDR2 (germline): DFQATT, SNEGSKA (reference sequence). The CDR3 consists of 14 residues.

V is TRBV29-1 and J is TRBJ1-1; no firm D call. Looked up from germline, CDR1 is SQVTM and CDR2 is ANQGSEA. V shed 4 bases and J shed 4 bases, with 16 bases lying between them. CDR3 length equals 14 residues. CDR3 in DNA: TGCAGCGTTGCCCGGGAAACTCTGAGCACTGAAGCTTTCTTT. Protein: CSVARETLSTEAFF. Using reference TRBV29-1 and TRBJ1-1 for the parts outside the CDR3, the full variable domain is SAVISQKPSRDICQRGTSLTIQCQVDSQVTMMFWYRQQPGQSLTLIATANQGSEATYESGFVIDKFPISRPNLTFSTLTVSNMSPEDSSIYLCSVARETLSTEAFFGQGTRLTVV.

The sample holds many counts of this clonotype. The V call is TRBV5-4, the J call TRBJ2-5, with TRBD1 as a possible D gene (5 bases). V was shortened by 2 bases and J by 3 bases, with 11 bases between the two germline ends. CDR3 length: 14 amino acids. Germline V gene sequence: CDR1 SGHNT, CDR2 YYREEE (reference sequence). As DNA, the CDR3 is TGTGCCAGCAGCTTTCTTGACAGAAAAGAGACCCAGTACTTC. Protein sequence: CASSFLDRKETQYF.

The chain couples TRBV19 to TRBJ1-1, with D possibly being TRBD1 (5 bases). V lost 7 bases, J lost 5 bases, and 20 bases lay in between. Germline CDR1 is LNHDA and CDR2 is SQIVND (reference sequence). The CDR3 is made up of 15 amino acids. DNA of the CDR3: TGTGCCAGTAACCGGGCCTGGGGGGGGACGACTGAAGCTTTCTTT. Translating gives CASNRAWGGTTEAFF. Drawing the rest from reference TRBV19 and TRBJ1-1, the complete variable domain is DGGITQSPKYLFRKEGQNVTLSCEQNLNHDAMYWYRQDPGQGLRLIYYSQIVNDFQKGDIAEGYSVSREKKESFPLTVTSAQKNPTAFYLCASNRAWGGTTEAFFGQGTRLTVV.

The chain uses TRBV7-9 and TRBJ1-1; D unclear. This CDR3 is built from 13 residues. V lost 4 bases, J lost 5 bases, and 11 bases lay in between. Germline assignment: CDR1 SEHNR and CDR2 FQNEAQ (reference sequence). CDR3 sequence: CASSWPGETEAFF. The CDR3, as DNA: TGTGCCAGCAGCTGGCCCGGAGAGACTGAAGCTTTCTTT.

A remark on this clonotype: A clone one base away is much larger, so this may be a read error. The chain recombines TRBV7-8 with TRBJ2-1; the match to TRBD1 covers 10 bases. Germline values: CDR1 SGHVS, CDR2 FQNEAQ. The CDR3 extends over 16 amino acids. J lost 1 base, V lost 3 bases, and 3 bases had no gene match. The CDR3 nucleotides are TGTGCCAGCAGCTTCCGGACAGGGGGGTCCTACAATGAGCAGTTCTTC. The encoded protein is CASSFRTGGSYNEQFF. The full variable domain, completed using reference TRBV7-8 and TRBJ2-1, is GAGVSQSPRYKVAKRGQDVALRCDPISGHVSLFWYQQALGQGPEFLTYFQNEAQLDKSGLPSDRFFAERPEGSVSTLKIQRTQQEDSAVYLCASSFRTGGSYNEQFFGPGTRLTVL.

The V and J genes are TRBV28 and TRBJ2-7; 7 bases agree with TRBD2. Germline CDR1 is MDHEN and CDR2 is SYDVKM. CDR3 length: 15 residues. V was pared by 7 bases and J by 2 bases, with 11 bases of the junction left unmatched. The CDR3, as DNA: TGTGCCAGCACCACCCCGGCTAGCGGCACCTACGAGCAGTACTTC. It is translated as CASTTPASGTYEQYF. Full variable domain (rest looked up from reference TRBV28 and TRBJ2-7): DVKVTQSSRYLVKRTGEKVFLECVQDMDHENMFWYRQDPGLGLRLIYFSYDVKMKEKGDIPEGYSVSREKKERFSLILESASTNQTSMYLCASTTPASGTYEQYFGPGTRLTVT.

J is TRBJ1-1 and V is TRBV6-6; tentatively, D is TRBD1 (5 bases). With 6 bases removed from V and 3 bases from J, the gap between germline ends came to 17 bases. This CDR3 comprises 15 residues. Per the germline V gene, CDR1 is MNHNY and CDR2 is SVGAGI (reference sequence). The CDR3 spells CASSPRQRAYTEAFF. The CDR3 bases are TGTGCCAGCAGCCCGAGACAGAGGGCGTACACTGAAGCTTTCTTT.

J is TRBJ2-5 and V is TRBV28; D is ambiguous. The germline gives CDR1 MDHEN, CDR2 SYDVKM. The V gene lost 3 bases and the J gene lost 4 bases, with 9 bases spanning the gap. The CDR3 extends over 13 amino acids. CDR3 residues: CASSFGLLETQYF. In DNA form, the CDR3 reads TGTGCCAGCAGTTTTGGGCTGCTAGAGACCCAGTACTTC.

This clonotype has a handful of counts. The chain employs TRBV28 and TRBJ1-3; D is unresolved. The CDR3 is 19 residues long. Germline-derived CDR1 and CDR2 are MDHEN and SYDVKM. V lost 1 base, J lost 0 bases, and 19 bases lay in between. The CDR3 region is CASSLSPGWEGDSGNTIYF. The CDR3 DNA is TGTGCCAGCAGTTTATCCCCCGGCTGGGAGGGAGACTCTGGAAACACCATATATTTT.

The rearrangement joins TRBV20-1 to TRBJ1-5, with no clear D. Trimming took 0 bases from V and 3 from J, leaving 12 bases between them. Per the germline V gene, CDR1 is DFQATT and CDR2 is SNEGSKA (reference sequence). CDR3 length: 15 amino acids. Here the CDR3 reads CSARDSSTVNQPQHF. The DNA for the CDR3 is TGCAGTGCTAGAGATTCGTCAACAGTCAATCAGCCCCAGCATTTT.

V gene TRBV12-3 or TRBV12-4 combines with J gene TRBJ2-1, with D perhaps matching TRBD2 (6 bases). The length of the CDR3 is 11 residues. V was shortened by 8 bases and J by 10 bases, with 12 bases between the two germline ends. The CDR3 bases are TGTGCCAGCCTGGAGGGAGTAGAGCAGTTCTTC. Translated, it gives CASLEGVEQFF.

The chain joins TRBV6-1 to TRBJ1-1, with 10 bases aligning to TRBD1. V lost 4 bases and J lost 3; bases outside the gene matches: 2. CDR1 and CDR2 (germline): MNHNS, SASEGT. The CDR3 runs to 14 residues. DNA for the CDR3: TGTGCCAGCAGTGGGGACAGGGGATACACTGAAGCTTTCTTT. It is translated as CASSGDRGYTEAFF.

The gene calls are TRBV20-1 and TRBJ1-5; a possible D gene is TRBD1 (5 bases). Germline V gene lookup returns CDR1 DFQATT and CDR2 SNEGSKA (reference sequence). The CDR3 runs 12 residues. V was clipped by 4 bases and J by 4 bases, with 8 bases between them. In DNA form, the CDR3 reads TGCAGTGCTATGAGGGGAAATCAGCCCCAGCATTTT. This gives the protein CSAMRGNQPQHF.

DNA for the CDR3: TGTGCCAGCAGCTTCCAGCGGGACACAGATACGCAGTATTTT. This translates into CASSFQRDTDTQYF. The rearrangement joins TRBV7-9 to TRBJ2-3; 7 bases fit TRBD2. Trimming took 3 bases from V and 2 from J; bases not matched to a gene: 2. Germline loops: CDR1 SEHNR, CDR2 FQNEAQ (reference sequence). CDR3 length: 14 residues.

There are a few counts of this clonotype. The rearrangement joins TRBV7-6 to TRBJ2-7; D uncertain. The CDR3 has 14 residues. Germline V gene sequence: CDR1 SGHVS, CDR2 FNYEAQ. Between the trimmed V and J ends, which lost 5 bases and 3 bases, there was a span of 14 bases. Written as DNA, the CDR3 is TGTGCCAGCAGCCCGCCGAGTAGGGTCTACGAGCAGTACTTC. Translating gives CASSPPSRVYEQYF. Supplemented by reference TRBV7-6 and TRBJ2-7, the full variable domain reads GAGVSQSPRYKVTKRGQDVALRCDPISGHVSLYWYRQALGQGPEFLTYFNYEAQQDKSGLPNDRFSAERPEGSISTLTIQRTEQRDSAMYRCASSPPSRVYEQYFGPGTRLTVT.

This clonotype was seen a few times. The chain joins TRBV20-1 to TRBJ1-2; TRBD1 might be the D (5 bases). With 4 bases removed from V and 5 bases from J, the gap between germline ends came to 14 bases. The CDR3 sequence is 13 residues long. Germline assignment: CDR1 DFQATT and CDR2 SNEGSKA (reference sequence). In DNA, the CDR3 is TGCAGTGCTACCTTTAGGGGTTTATATGGCTACACCTTC. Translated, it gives CSATFRGLYGYTF.

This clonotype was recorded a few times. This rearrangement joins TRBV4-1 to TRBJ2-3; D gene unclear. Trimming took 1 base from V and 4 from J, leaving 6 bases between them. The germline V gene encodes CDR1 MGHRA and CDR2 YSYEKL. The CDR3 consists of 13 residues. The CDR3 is CASSQVSSDTQYF. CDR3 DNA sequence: TGCGCCAGCAGCCAAGTCTCTTCAGATACGCAGTATTTT.